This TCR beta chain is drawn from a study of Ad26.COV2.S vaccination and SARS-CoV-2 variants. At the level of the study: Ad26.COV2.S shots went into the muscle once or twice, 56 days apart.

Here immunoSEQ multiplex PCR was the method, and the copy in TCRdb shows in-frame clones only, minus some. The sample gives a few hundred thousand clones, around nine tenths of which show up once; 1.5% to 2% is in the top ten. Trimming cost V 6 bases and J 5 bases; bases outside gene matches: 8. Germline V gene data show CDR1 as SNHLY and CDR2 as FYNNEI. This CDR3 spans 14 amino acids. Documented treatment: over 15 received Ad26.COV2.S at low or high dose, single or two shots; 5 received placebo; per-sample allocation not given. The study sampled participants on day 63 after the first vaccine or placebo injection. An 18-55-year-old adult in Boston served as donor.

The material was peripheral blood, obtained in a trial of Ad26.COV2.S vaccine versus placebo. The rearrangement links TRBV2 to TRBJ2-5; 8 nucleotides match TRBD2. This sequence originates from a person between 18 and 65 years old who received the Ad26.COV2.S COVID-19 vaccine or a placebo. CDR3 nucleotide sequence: TGTGCCAGCAGCGGGACTAGTAATGGGGAGACCCAGTACTTC. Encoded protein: CASSGTSNGETQYF.